This passage covers 28 T cell receptor beta chains from one sample sequenced in a study of CD4 T cells in relation to SARS-CoV-2 and coronaviruses. Assay: immunoSEQ multiplex PCR; the TCRdb copy retains only in-frame clones and omits some. Of around 25,000 clones detected, about 80% appear once; the ten largest clones hold 25% to 30%. The unexposed donors gave CD4+ T cells in about 2010-2018, prior to COVID-19. Isolation of CD4+ T cells took place after approximately eleven days in culture. No antigen has been identified for these receptors. The sequenced material came from CD4+ T cells from PBMCs, cultured in vitro. All receptors come from a human donor in good health.

The chain combines TRBV5-1 with TRBJ2-7; no definite D call. Germline CDR1 and CDR2: SGHRS and YFSETQ. V was cut by 4 bases and J by 3 bases, with 14 bases left in between. The CDR3 sequence is 14 residues long. This CDR3 is CASSPQPGIYEQYF. The CDR3, as DNA: TGCGCCAGCAGCCCACAGCCCGGAATCTACGAGCAGTACTTC.

The J gene is TRBJ2-2, the V gene TRBV27, with 16 bases lining up with TRBD2. V shed 5 bases, J shed 7 bases, and the junction held 7 bases outside the gene matches. The CDR3 is 17 residues long. The germline CDR1 and CDR2 sequences are MNHEY and SMNVEV (reference sequence). The chain's CDR3 is CASSMGLAGGPIGELFF. The CDR3 nucleotides read TGTGCCAGCAGTATGGGACTAGCGGGAGGGCCGATCGGGGAGCTGTTTTTT.

The chain recombines TRBV5-6 with TRBJ2-7, with D perhaps matching TRBD2 (5 bases). Trimming pared 3 bases from V and 6 bases from J, leaving 7 bases between. The length of the CDR3 is 11 residues. Germline V gene sequence: CDR1 SGHDT, CDR2 YYEEEE. This CDR3 reads CASSSSFEQYF. The CDR3 region has the DNA TGTGCCAGCAGCTCTAGCTTCGAGCAGTACTTC. Supplemented by reference TRBV5-6 and TRBJ2-7, the full variable domain reads DAGVTQSPTHLIKTRGQQVTLRCSPKSGHDTVSWYQQALGQGPQFIFQYYEEEERQRGNFPDRFSGHQFPNYSSELNVNALLLGDSALYLCASSSSFEQYFGPGTRLTVT.

This chain links TRBV5-1 with TRBJ2-1, with D possibly being TRBD1 (5 bases). CDR3 length: 13 amino acids. The V and J ends lost 1 base and 7 bases respectively, with 9 bases between them. Germline loops: CDR1 SGHRS, CDR2 YFSETQ. The CDR3, as DNA: TGCGCCAGCAGCTTGTCGAAGGGGAATGAGCAGTTCTTC. It yields the protein CASSLSKGNEQFF. Drawing the rest from reference TRBV5-1 and TRBJ2-1, the complete variable domain is KAGVTQTPRYLIKTRGQQVTLSCSPISGHRSVSWYQQTPGQGLQFLFEYFSETQRNKGNFPGRFSGRQFSNSRSEMNVSTLELGDSALYLCASSLSKGNEQFFGPGTRLTVL.

The rearrangement joins TRBV6-5 to TRBJ2-3; 7 bases map to TRBD2. Germline values: CDR1 MNHEY, CDR2 SVGAGI. The CDR3 sequence is 13 residues long. J lost 6 bases, V lost 6 bases, and 6 bases had no gene match. The CDR3 sequence: CASRTGGADTQYF. The CDR3 DNA sequence: TGTGCCAGCAGGACGGGAGGAGCGGATACGCAGTATTTT.

J is TRBJ1-4 and V is TRBV2; 11 bases line up with TRBD1. CDR1 and CDR2 from the germline V gene are SNHLY and FYNNEI. The junction had 3 bases not matched to a gene; V was cut back by 2 bases and J by 7 bases. The CDR3 runs to 15 residues. CDR3 in DNA: TGTGCCAGCAGTGAAAAGGGACAGGGGGTTGAAAAACTGTTTTTT. This gives the protein CASSEKGQGVEKLFF.

The chain couples TRBV28 to TRBJ2-7; D is unclear. V was shortened by 6 bases and J by 3 bases, with 21 bases between the two germline ends. From germline, CDR1 is MDHEN and CDR2 SYDVKM. The CDR3 runs to 16 residues. CDR3 DNA: TGTGCCAGCAGCCCCTCGGGCCCCATGAGAAACTACGAGCAGTACTTC. Protein sequence: CASSPSGPMRNYEQYF.

The CDR3 region has the DNA TGTGCCAGCAGTTTATCAGTTGCCTATGGCTACACCTTC. This encodes CASSLSVAYGYTF. The rearrangement joins TRBV28 to TRBJ1-2; D is unresolved. The CDR3 consists of 13 residues. V lost 1 base and J lost 4, with 7 bases in between. In germline, CDR1 is MDHEN, CDR2 SYDVKM.

As to this clone: At one end the junction does not follow the germline gene, possibly because of a read error. The rearrangement links TRBV20-1 to TRBJ2-2; weak D call: TRBD2 (6 bases). CDR1 is DFQATT, CDR2 SNEGSKA, per germline (reference sequence). This CDR3 has 10 amino acids. The CDR3 DNA is TGCAGTGCTGGTCTGCGGGGTGAGATTTTT. This encodes CSAGLRGEIF.

This chain uses TRBV18 with TRBJ2-3, with D unclear. CDR3 length: 13 residues. Per the germline V gene, CDR1 is KGHSH and CDR2 is LQKENI. V was clipped by 3 bases and J by 6 bases, with 10 bases between them. The CDR3 reads CASSPRPGDTQYF. The CDR3 coding sequence is TGTGCCAGCTCACCTCGGCCTGGCGATACGCAGTATTTT.

This rearrangement joins TRBV3-1 (or the pseudogene TRBV3-2) to TRBJ2-7; D perhaps matches TRBD2 (6 bases). V lost 4 bases and J 7 bases, leaving 14 bases between the germline ends. From germline, CDR1 is LGHDT and CDR2 YNNKEL (reference sequence). The CDR3 length is 13 residues. CDR3 loop: CASSPSGEVEQYF. DNA for the CDR3: TGTGCCAGCAGCCCTTCTGGGGAGGTAGAGCAGTACTTC.

The chain joins TRBV3-1 (or the pseudogene TRBV3-2) to TRBJ2-5; D not resolved. This CDR3 region has 14 residues. Trimming shortened V by 1 base and J by 1 base, and 7 bases separated the two germline ends. CDR1 is LGHDT, CDR2 YNNKEL, per germline (reference sequence). The CDR3 DNA reads as TGTGCCAGCAGCCAAGCTGCCGCCCAAGAGACCCAGTACTTC. It yields the protein CASSQAAAQETQYF.

This clone was seen once. The V gene is TRBV6-5, the J gene TRBJ2-3; weak D call: TRBD2 (5 bases). V gave up 4 bases and J gave up 1 base, with 9 bases separating them. The germline CDR1 and CDR2 sequences are MNHEY and SVGAGI. The CDR3 is made up of 14 amino acids. The CDR3, as DNA: TGTGCCAGCAGTTCTCGGGGTGGCACAGATACGCAGTATTTT. Its translation: CASSSRGGTDTQYF.

The chain employs TRBV11-2 and TRBJ2-7; D gene unclear. In germline, CDR1 is SGHAT, CDR2 FQNNGV. The CDR3 consists of 12 residues. Trimming removed 4 bases at V and 2 bases at J, with 6 bases between. This CDR3 reads CASSSGTYEQYF. CDR3 coding DNA: TGTGCCAGCAGCTCTGGGACCTACGAGCAGTACTTC.

This clone ranks as large. CDR3 sequence (DNA): TGTGCCAGCAGTTTATCGACAGGGGTTGCCAACGTCCTGACTTTC. This gives the protein CASSLSTGVANVLTF. V and J are TRBV27 and TRBJ2-6; 8 bases align to TRBD1. Trimming at V came to 0 bases and at J to 7 bases, leaving 2 bases not matched to a gene. Germline CDR1 and CDR2: MNHEY and SMNVEV (reference sequence). This CDR3 contains 15 residues.

This clone came up once. The V gene is TRBV6-5, the J gene TRBJ2-3; D is perhaps TRBD1 (5 bases). Germline-derived CDR1 and CDR2 are MNHEY and SVGAGI. This CDR3 comprises 14 residues. The germline V and J ends were trimmed by 6 bases and 2 bases, with 12 bases remaining between them. CDR3 coding DNA: TGTGCCAGCAGGGACATTCTATACACAGATACGCAGTATTTT. Its protein product is CASRDILYTDTQYF.

The chain employs TRBV30 and TRBJ2-3, with TRBD1 matching over 9 bases. Trimming cost V 0 bases and J 4 bases; bases outside gene matches: 8. CDR1 is GTSNPN, CDR2 SVGIG, per germline (reference sequence). The CDR3 length is 16 residues. The CDR3 sequence is CAWSVYGTGWSDTQYF. For the CDR3, the DNA is TGTGCCTGGAGTGTATACGGGACAGGGTGGTCAGATACGCAGTATTTT.

The genes are TRBV2 and TRBJ2-1; D call uncertain. This CDR3 is 16 amino acids long. The germline V gene has CDR1 SNHLY and CDR2 FYNNEI. V lost 1 base to trimming and J lost 6 bases, with 16 bases between them. CDR3 sequence reads: CASSEVPRKPANEQFF. Here the CDR3 DNA reads TGTGCCAGCAGTGAAGTCCCGCGCAAGCCGGCCAATGAGCAGTTCTTC.

V is TRBV29-1 and J is TRBJ1-2; 7 bases map to TRBD1. This CDR3 spans 10 amino acids. The germline gives CDR1 SQVTM, CDR2 ANQGSEA. V shed 8 bases and J 10 bases; nucleotides not matched to a gene: 7. CDR3 DNA: TGCAGCATCCAGACAGGGTACTACACCTTC. Residues: CSIQTGYYTF.

The rearrangement joins TRBV5-6 to TRBJ2-5; D is possibly TRBD2 (6 bases). Trimming shortened V by 4 bases and J by 5 bases, and 12 bases separated the two germline ends. The CDR3 length is 13 residues. CDR1 and CDR2 (germline): SGHDT, YYEEEE. CDR3 protein: CASSPMGRETQYF. Here the CDR3 DNA reads TGTGCCAGCAGCCCGATGGGGAGGGAGACCCAGTACTTC.

The chain recombines TRBV9 with TRBJ1-1; D is undetermined. The CDR3 consists of 15 residues. The V end was cut by 0 bases, the J end by 6 bases, with 15 bases between. Germline CDR1 and CDR2: SGDLS and YYNGEE. The CDR3 here is CASSVGGSKASEAFF. For the CDR3, the DNA is TGTGCCAGCAGCGTAGGCGGCAGCAAAGCCTCTGAAGCTTTCTTT.

The chain employs TRBV6-5 and TRBJ1-3; no definite D call. V dropped 8 bases and J dropped 0 bases, with 8 bases sitting between them. The CDR3 loop spans 13 amino acids. From germline, CDR1 is MNHEY and CDR2 SVGAGI. DNA for the CDR3: TGTGCCAGCGGGTCTACCTCTGGAAACACCATATATTTT. Translation: CASGSTSGNTIYF.

The chain has TRBV24-1 and TRBJ2-1; 9 bases align to TRBD1. The trim removed 4 bases at V and 4 bases at J, leaving 10 bases unmatched. The CDR3 has 17 residues. Germline V gene sequence: CDR1 KGHDR, CDR2 SFDVKD. CDR3 sequence reads: CATSDSGPGQGYNEQFF. The DNA for the CDR3 is TGTGCCACCAGTGACTCGGGACCGGGACAGGGTTACAATGAGCAGTTCTTC.

The gene calls are TRBV7-2 and TRBJ2-7; the match to TRBD2 covers 7 bases. Germline V lookup: CDR1 SGHTA, CDR2 FQGNSA. This CDR3 contains 14 residues. Trimming cost V 1 base and J 6 bases; bases outside gene matches: 6. The chain's CDR3 is CASSLGGLVGEQYF. The CDR3 DNA follows: TGTGCCAGCAGCTTAGGAGGACTAGTCGGCGAGCAGTACTTC.

The V gene is TRBV19, the J gene TRBJ2-7; 9 bases line up with TRBD2. Germline trimming cut 9 bases from V and 5 bases from J; bases unmatched to any gene: 8. This CDR3 contains 13 residues. Germline V gene sequence: CDR1 LNHDA, CDR2 SQIVND (reference sequence). The CDR3 bases are TGTGCCAGCAGAAATGCGGGGGGGGACGAGCAGTACTTC. As protein: CASRNAGGDEQYF.

The J gene is TRBJ1-4, the V gene TRBV7-9; maybe TRBD1 (5 bases). Germline CDR1 reads SEHNR; CDR2 reads FQNEAQ (reference sequence). Trimming took off 4 bases at V and 1 base at J, with 16 bases between the two ends. The CDR3 contains 17 residues. The CDR3 nucleotides read TGTGCCAGCAGCTCACGGACACCTCGGGGAACTAATGAAAAACTGTTTTTT. Its translation is CASSSRTPRGTNEKLFF. The variable domain in full, with the rest retrieved from reference TRBV7-9 and TRBJ1-4, is DTGVSQNPRHKITKRGQNVTFRCDPISEHNRLYWYRQTLGQGPEFLTYFQNEAQLEKSRLLSDRFSAERPKGSFSTLEIQRTEQGDSAMYLCASSSRTPRGTNEKLFFGSGTQLSVL.

V usage is TRBV19 and J usage is TRBJ2-7; 7 bases fit TRBD2. The length of the CDR3 is 16 residues. V shed 7 bases and J 0 bases; nucleotides not matched to a gene: 12. Germline CDR1 LNHDA, CDR2 SQIVND (reference sequence). The CDR3 loop is CASTPSGRFNSYEQYF. The CDR3 DNA follows: TGTGCCAGTACGCCTAGCGGACGTTTTAACTCCTACGAGCAGTACTTC.

The chain uses TRBV6-6 and TRBJ2-2, with D perhaps matching TRBD1 (5 bases). V was trimmed by 2 bases and J by 1 base, leaving 11 bases between them. In germline, CDR1 is MNHNY, CDR2 SVGAGI (reference sequence). CDR3 length equals 16 residues. CDR3 in amino acids: CASSYGHSMNTGELFF. Here the CDR3 DNA reads TGTGCCAGCAGTTACGGACACAGCATGAACACCGGGGAGCTGTTTTTT.